These T cell receptor beta chains were read from a single sample in a study of cytomegalovirus exposure and HLA in healthy donors. TCRdb's table, derived via immunoSEQ multiplex PCR, lists solely in-frame clones and lacks some. The sample contains more than 140,000 clones, more than 75% of which appear only once. The sequenced sample was PBMCs. The receptors come from a man between 18 and 29 years old in good health and CMV-seropositive. Both conserved end residues are part of each CDR3. A D gene is named only where the DNA matches it firmly. Rows may omit the clone size; those that give it use once, few, many or a size class.

clone_size	j_call	d_call	v_call	cdr3_nt	cdr3_aa
-	TRBJ1-1	-	TRBV6-6	TGTGCCAGCACCTTACCTTCCGGGGGGAGGACTGAAGCTTTCTTT	CASTLPSGGRTEAFF
-	TRBJ2-7	TRBD1	TRBV7-2	TGTGCCAGCAGCCCCAGGACAGGATCTACCTACGAGCAGTACTTC	CASSPRTGSTYEQYF
few	TRBJ2-5	-	TRBV10-1	TGCGCCAGCAGTGACCCGCAAGAGACCCAGTACTTC	CASSDPQETQYF
-	TRBJ2-3	-	TRBV13	TGTGCCAGCAGCTACCCCGAGGGAGGCAACACAGATACGCAGTATTTT	CASSYPEGGNTDTQYF
-	TRBJ2-7	-	TRBV30	TGTGCCTGGAGTGTACCCAGGGCCCGCTACGAGCAGTACTTC	CAWSVPRARYEQYF
-	TRBJ1-5	-	TRBV6-6	TGTGCCAGCAGGATGACAGATTGGGATAGCAATCAGCCCCAGCATTTT	CASRMTDWDSNQPQHF
once	TRBJ2-2	-	TRBV28	TGTGCCAGTGTGGGGTCTCGACAGGTCCCCGGGGAGCTGTTTTTT	CASVGSRQVPGELFF
-	TRBJ1-5	-	TRBV19	TGTGCCAGTAGTATGGGGAGAGGGAGGGAAGATCAGCCCCAGCATTTT	CASSMGRGREDQPQHF
-	TRBJ2-6	-	TRBV9	TGTGCCAGCAGCTATGCAGCTGGGGCCAACGTCCTGACTTTC	CASSYAAGANVLTF
-	TRBJ2-3	TRBD2	TRBV9	TGTGCCAGCAGCGTTGGACTAGCGGGAGGTAGCACAGATACGCAGTATTTT	CASSVGLAGGSTDTQYF
-	TRBJ1-5	TRBD1	TRBV18	TGTGCCAGCTCACGGGACAGGGTGGATCAGCCCCAGCATTTT	CASSRDRVDQPQHF
-	TRBJ2-2	TRBD1	TRBV19	TGTGCCAGTAGAGCCAGGGGGAAGAACACCGGGGAGCTGTTTTTT	CASRARGKNTGELFF
-	TRBJ2-6	TRBD1	TRBV2	TGTGCCAGCAGTGATTTACAGGGGGCGCTTGGGGCCAACGTCCTGACTTTC	CASSDLQGALGANVLTF
-	TRBJ2-4	TRBD1	TRBV7-3	TGTGCCAGCAGCGCTACGAGGGACAGCTTTAAAAACATTCAGTACTTC	CASSATRDSFKNIQYF
-	TRBJ1-1	-	TRBV27	TGTGCCAGCGGACAGATGAACACTGAAGCTTTCTTT	CASGQMNTEAFF
-	TRBJ1-1	-	TRBV5-4	TGTGCCAGCAGCTTGGGCGGAGCCGGTAACACTGAAGCTTTCTTT	CASSLGGAGNTEAFF
-	TRBJ2-1	TRBD2	TRBV9	TGTGCCAGCAGCGGAGCCCGCGGGAGTTCGTACAATGAGCAGTTCTTC	CASSGARGSSYNEQFF
-	TRBJ1-5	TRBD1	TRBV4-1	TGCGCCAGCAGCCAAGAAGGGGACAGGAACAATCAGCCCCAGCATTTT	CASSQEGDRNNQPQHF
-	TRBJ2-7	-	TRBV7-9	TGTTCCAGCAGCTTTGGGTCTAGCGACCTCTACGAGCAGTACTTC	CSSSFGSSDLYEQYF
once	TRBJ2-3	-	TRBV28	TGTGCCAGCGTTAAAGGCCAGGGTGGGGCAGATACGCAGTATTTT	CASVKGQGGADTQYF
-	TRBJ2-7	-	TRBV2	TGTGCCAGCAGTGAAGCGGCGGGATACGAGCAGTACTTC	CASSEAAGYEQYF
-	TRBJ1-1	TRBD1	TRBV5-5	TGTGCCAGCAGCTTGGACAGGGGGGGTAACACTGAAGCTTTCTTT	CASSLDRGGNTEAFF
-	TRBJ2-1	-	TRBV4-1	TGCGCCAGCAGCCATTTCCAGGCTAATGAGCAGTTCTTC	CASSHFQANEQFF
-	TRBJ1-1	TRBD1	TRBV5-4	TGTGCCAGCAGTATCGGGACAGTCAACACTGAAGCTTTCTTT	CASSIGTVNTEAFF
-	TRBJ2-1	-	TRBV5-5	TGTGCCAGCAGCATCGCAGGGGACTCCTACAATGAGCAGTTCTTC	CASSIAGDSYNEQFF
-	TRBJ2-4	TRBD1	TRBV29-1	TGCAGCGTTGAGGTCGGGACAGCAGCCTTTGCCAAAAACATTCAGTACTTC	CSVEVGTAAFAKNIQYF
-	TRBJ2-1	-	TRBV6-5	TGTGCCAGCAGAACAGGGCTAAGCTCCTACAATGAGCAGTTCTTC	CASRTGLSSYNEQFF
-	TRBJ2-1	-	TRBV10-1	TGCGCCAGCAGTGTGGAGGGAAGCAATGAGCAGTTCTTC	CASSVEGSNEQFF
once	TRBJ2-2	TRBD1	TRBV4-1	TGCGCCAGCAGCGCGGGACAGGGGGACACCGGGGAGCTGTTTTTT	CASSAGQGDTGELFF
few	TRBJ2-3	-	TRBV5-1	TGCGCCAGCAGCCCTGAGGTAGGGGCGCAGTATTTT	CASSPEVGAQYF
-	TRBJ1-5	-	TRBV19	TGTGCCAGTAGTATAGGTCTACAGGGCAGGCCCCAGCATTTT	CASSIGLQGRPQHF
once	TRBJ2-7	-	TRBV11-2	TGTGCCAGCAGCTTCCGGGGGTTGGCCTACGAGCAGTACTTC	CASSFRGLAYEQYF
-	TRBJ1-1	TRBD1	TRBV5-4	TGTGCCAGCAGCTTTCCACAGGGGGGTCAAGAAGCTTTCTTT	CASSFPQGGQEAFF
-	TRBJ2-3	TRBD1	TRBV6-5	TGTGCCAGCAGTTCCGGCGACAGGGTGCGTAAAGATACGCAGTATTTT	CASSSGDRVRKDTQYF